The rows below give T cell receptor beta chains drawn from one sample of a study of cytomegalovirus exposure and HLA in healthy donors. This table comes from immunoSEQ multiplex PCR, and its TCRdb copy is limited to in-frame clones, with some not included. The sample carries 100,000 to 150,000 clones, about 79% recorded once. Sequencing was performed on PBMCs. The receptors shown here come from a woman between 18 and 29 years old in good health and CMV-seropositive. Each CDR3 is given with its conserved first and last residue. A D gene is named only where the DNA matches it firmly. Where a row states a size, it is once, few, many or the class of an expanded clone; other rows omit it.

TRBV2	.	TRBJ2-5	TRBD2	CASSEGAGGGQETQYF	TGTGCCAGCAGTGAAGGGGCGGGGGGCGGACAAGAGACCCAGTACTTC
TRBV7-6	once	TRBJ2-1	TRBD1	CASSLARDRGEQFF	TGTGCCAGCAGCTTAGCGCGGGACAGGGGAGAGCAGTTCTTC
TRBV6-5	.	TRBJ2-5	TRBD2	CASSWLAGGQQTLYF	TGTGCCAGCAGTTGGCTAGCGGGGGGCCAACAGACCCTGTACTTC
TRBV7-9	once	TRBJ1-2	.	CASGHRESYGYTF	TGTGCCAGCGGACACAGGGAAAGCTATGGCTACACCTTC
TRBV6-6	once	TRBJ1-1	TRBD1	CASSSGTVMNTEAFF	TGTGCCAGCAGTTCAGGGACAGTTATGAACACTGAAGCTTTCTTT
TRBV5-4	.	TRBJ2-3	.	CASRGRDTQYF	TGTGCCAGCCGCGGAAGAGATACGCAGTATTTT
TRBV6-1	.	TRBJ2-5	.	CASRGGGGGTQYF	TGTGCCAGCAGGGGCGGGGGAGGGGGGACCCAGTACTTC
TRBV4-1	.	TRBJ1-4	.	CASSRGHTEKLFF	TGCGCCAGCAGCCGCGGACACACCGAAAAACTGTTTTTT
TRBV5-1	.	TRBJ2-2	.	CASSLGTSPGELFF	TGCGCCAGCAGCTTGGGGACTTCCCCCGGGGAGCTGTTTTTT
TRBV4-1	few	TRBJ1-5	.	CASSQGLGDQPQHF	TGCGCCAGCAGCCAAGGACTGGGAGATCAGCCCCAGCATTTT
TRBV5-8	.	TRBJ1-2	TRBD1	CASSLADRVNYGYTF	TGTGCCAGCAGCTTGGCTGACAGGGTTAACTATGGCTACACCTTC
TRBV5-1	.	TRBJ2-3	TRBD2	CASSLSAGGFTDTQYF	TGCGCCAGCAGCTTGTCAGCGGGGGGGTTCACAGATACGCAGTATTTT
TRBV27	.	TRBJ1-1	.	CASRLRGTNTEAFF	TGTGCCAGCAGACTTCGAGGAACGAACACTGAAGCTTTCTTT
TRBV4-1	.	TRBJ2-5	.	CASSQSSRRGGEETQYF	TGCGCCAGCAGCCAATCGAGTAGGCGGGGCGGAGAGGAGACCCAGTACTTC
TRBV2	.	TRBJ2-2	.	CASTLARGELFF	TGTGCCAGCACCCTCGCCAGGGGGGAGCTGTTTTTT
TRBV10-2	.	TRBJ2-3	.	CASSDPGFGDTQYF	TGCGCCAGCAGTGACCCAGGGTTCGGTGATACGCAGTATTTT
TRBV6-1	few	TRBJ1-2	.	CASSPNLQGNYGYTF	TGTGCCAGCAGCCCAAATCTCCAGGGGAACTATGGCTACACCTTC
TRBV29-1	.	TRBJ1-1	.	CSVYRGTEAFF	TGCAGCGTTTACCGGGGCACTGAAGCTTTCTTT
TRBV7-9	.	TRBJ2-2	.	CASSPGTQYTGELFF	TGTGCCAGCAGTCCCGGGACTCAGTACACCGGGGAGCTGTTTTTT
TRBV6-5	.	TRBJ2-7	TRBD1	CASSYGEGAYEQYF	TGTGCCAGCAGTTACGGAGAGGGGGCTTACGAGCAGTACTTC
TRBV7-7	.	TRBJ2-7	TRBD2	CASSLWTSGGDEQYF	TGTGCCAGCAGCTTGTGGACTAGCGGGGGCGACGAGCAGTACTTC
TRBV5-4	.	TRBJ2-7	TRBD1	CASSSVPGGTYEQYF	TGTGCCAGCAGCTCCGTGCCAGGGGGCACCTACGAGCAGTACTTC
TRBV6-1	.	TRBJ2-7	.	CASSEVGQGYEQYF	TGTGCCAGCAGTGAAGTGGGTCAGGGCTACGAGCAGTACTTC
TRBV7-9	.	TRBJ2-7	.	CASSAVTPYEQYF	TGTGCCAGCAGCGCCGTGACACCCTACGAGCAGTACTTC
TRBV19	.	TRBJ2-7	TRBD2	CASSIFSAGVESYEQYF	TGTGCCAGTAGTATTTTCTCGGCGGGGGTAGAGTCCTACGAGCAGTACTTC
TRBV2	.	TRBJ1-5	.	CASSEGTNSNQPQHF	TGTGCCAGCAGTGAAGGAACAAATAGCAATCAGCCCCAGCATTTT
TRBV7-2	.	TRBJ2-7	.	CASSLGVGANYEQYF	TGTGCCAGCAGCTTAGGGGTGGGCGCCAATTACGAGCAGTACTTC
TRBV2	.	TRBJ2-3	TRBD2	CASGLRDYTDTQYF	TGTGCCAGCGGACTCCGGGACTACACAGATACGCAGTATTTT
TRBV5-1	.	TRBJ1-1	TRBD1	CASSIQGAVGTEAFF	TGCGCCAGCAGCATACAGGGGGCGGTGGGCACTGAAGCTTTCTTT
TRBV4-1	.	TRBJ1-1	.	CASSQGGLGRSSGTEAFF	TGCGCCAGCAGCCAAGGGGGGCTTGGTCGAAGCTCGGGGACTGAAGCTTTCTTT
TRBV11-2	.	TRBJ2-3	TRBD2	CASSWVRGVTDTQYF	TGTGCCAGCAGTTGGGTGCGGGGGGTCACAGATACGCAGTATTTT
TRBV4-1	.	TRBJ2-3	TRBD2	CASSQGVSGGTRTDTQYF	TGCGCCAGCAGCCAAGGGGTTAGCGGGGGGACCCGCACAGATACGCAGTATTTT
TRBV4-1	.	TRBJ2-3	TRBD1	CASSQGVDRGTDTQYF	TGCGCCAGCAGCCAAGGTGTGGACAGGGGAACAGATACGCAGTATTTT
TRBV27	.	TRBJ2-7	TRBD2	CASSMGGYYEQYF	TGTGCCAGCAGTATGGGGGGGTACTACGAGCAGTACTTC
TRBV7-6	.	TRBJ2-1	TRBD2	CASSQLAGGPWNEQFF	TGTGCCAGCAGCCAACTAGCGGGGGGGCCGTGGAATGAGCAGTTCTTC
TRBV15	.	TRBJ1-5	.	CATSREGGQPQHF	TGTGCCACCAGCAGAGAAGGAGGTCAGCCCCAGCATTTT
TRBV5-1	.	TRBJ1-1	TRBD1	CASSSGQTGGNTEAFF	TGCGCCAGCAGCTCGGGACAGACCGGGGGGAACACTGAAGCTTTCTTT
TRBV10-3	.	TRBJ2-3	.	CAIRNRETPTDTQYF	TGTGCCATCAGAAACCGGGAGACTCCCACAGATACGCAGTATTTT
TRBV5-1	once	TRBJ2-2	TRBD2	CASSLRGGTTGELFF	TGCGCCAGCAGCTTACGGGGGGGTACCACCGGGGAGCTGTTTTTT
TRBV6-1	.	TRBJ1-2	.	CASSEGRGGYTF	TGTGCCAGCAGTGAAGGTAGGGGCGGCTACACCTTC
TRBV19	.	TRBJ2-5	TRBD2	CASSIGGASQETQYF	TGTGCCAGTAGTATCGGGGGGGCGAGTCAAGAGACCCAGTACTTC
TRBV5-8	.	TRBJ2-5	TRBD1	CASSLSGQGKAETQYF	TGTGCCAGCAGCTTGTCGGGACAGGGAAAGGCAGAGACCCAGTACTTC
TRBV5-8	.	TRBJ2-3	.	CASSLANLAPSTDTQYF	TGTGCCAGCAGCTTGGCCAACCTAGCGCCGAGCACAGATACGCAGTATTTT